Sequencing of this T cell receptor (beta chain) was carried out in a study of human T cells and chemical hapten exposure. The sample's time point: patch test 3, about 24 weeks after DPC sensitization. The treatment here: therapeutic diphenylcyclopropenone sensitization with weekly scalp DPC. The sample holds many counts of this clonotype. TCRdb ran MiXCR on the RACE reads and lists one entry per CDR3 protein. The table includes 150,000 to 200,000 distinct CDR3 sequences, roughly a quarter detected once. The CDR3 covers 13 residues. CDR1 and CDR2 (germline): MGHRA, YSYEKL. With 0 bases removed from V and 6 bases from J, the gap between germline ends came to 9 bases.

This TCR came from a woman aged 18 to 35 with alopecia areata. Some clones in this sample may be carry-over from other donors' samples. The sample consisted of whole blood, taken in connection with sensitization to the hapten diphenylcyclopropenone (DPC). V usage is TRBV4-1 and J usage is TRBJ2-7; weak D call: TRBD2 (5 bases). CDR3 region: CASSQDRGTEQYF. DNA for the CDR3: TGCGCCAGCAGCCAAGATCGGGGTACCGAGCAGTACTTC.